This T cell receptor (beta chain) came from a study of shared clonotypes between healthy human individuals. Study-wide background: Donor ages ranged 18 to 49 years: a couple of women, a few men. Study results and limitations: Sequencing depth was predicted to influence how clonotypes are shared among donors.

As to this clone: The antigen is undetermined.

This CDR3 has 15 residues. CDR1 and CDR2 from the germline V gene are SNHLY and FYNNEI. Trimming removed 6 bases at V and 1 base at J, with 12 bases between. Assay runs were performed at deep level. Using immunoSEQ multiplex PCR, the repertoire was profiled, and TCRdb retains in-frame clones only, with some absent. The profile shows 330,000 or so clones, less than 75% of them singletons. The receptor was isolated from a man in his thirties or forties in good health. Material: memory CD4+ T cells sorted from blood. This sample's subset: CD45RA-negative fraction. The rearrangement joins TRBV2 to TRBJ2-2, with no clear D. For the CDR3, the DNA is TGTGCCAGCAGGAGCTCACTCGTGAACACCGGGGAGCTGTTTTTT. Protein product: CASRSSLVNTGELFF.